Each of the 5 T cell receptor beta chains below was sequenced from the same sample in a study of shared clonotypes between healthy human individuals. Measured with immunoSEQ multiplex PCR; TCRdb has only the in-frame clones, and not every one. The sample yields around 990,000 clones, roughly 80% seen once. Sequencing input: memory CD4+ T cells from PBMCs. Specified subset: CD45RA-negative fraction. These receptors were taken from a man younger than 30 in good health. Some clones in this sample may be carry-over from other donors' samples.

The chain combines TRBV29-1 with TRBJ2-1, with TRBD2 identical over 13 bases. Germline CDR1 is SQVTM and CDR2 is ANQGSEA. This CDR3 contains 14 residues. With 7 bases clipped from V and 8 bases from J, the junction kept 8 bases outside the gene matches. The chain's CDR3 is CSGGLAGVNDEQFF. The CDR3 DNA follows: TGCAGCGGCGGACTAGCGGGAGTCAACGATGAGCAGTTCTTC.

The CDR3, as DNA: TGTGCCAGCAGCATCTCGACAGGGATCAATGAGCAGTTCTTC. This gives the protein CASSISTGINEQFF. The V call is TRBV21-1, the J call TRBJ2-1; TRBD1, as called in the table, went unchecked against the DNA. TRBV21-1 is a pseudogene locus. The CDR3 is made up of 14 amino acids.

The V and J genes are TRBV12-2 and TRBJ2-5; the D segment call TRBD1 is taken from the table without a DNA check. TRBV12-2 is termed a pseudogene. This CDR3 has 17 amino acids. The CDR3 loop is CASRLGDSNTYQETQYF. Here the CDR3 DNA reads TGTGCAAGTCGCTTAGGAGACAGCAATACGTACCAAGAGACCCAGTACTTC.

The chain is built from TRBV9 and TRBJ2-5, with D possibly being TRBD2 (5 bases). The CDR3 is 16 amino acids. Germline lookup yields CDR1 SGDLS and CDR2 YYNGEE. Trimming pared 0 bases from V and 2 bases from J, leaving 14 bases between. CDR3 coding DNA: TGTGCCAGCAGCGTAGGAGGGCTAGCTAGGCAAGAGACCCAGTACTTC. Translating it yields CASSVGGLARQETQYF.

The rearrangement joins TRBV29-1 to TRBJ1-4; TRBD1 is a possible D gene (6 bases). Germline loops: CDR1 SQVTM, CDR2 ANQGSEA. This CDR3 has 13 amino acids. Trimming pared 4 bases from V and 6 bases from J, leaving 12 bases between. The CDR3 bases are TGCAGCGTTGGGCGGGACACCTATGAAAAACTGTTTTTT. Translated, it gives CSVGRDTYEKLFF.